This T cell receptor (beta chain) derives from a study of OX40 agonist ivuxolimab in advanced cancers. Concerning the study at large: Ivuxolimab was an agonistic, fully human IgG2 monoclonal antibody directed against OX40 (CD134), a costimulatory receptor. Prior anti-PD-1, anti-PD-L1 or anti-CTLA-4 therapy was permitted, and checkpoint inhibitors had been received by about 44% of dose-escalation patients. Of the approximately 53 patients in dose escalation, about 20 had hepatocellular carcinoma, roughly 15 had melanoma, 9 had renal cell carcinoma and 9 had head and neck cancer. Three dose-escalation patients achieved partial responses, one with hepatocellular carcinoma and two with cutaneous melanoma. A male proportion of around 81% and a mean age of approximately 58 years, ranging from roughly 23 to 90, were recorded for the dose-escalation cohort. The purpose of peripheral TCRbeta sequencing was to test whether ivuxolimab changed TCR sequence diversity and led to clonal T-cell expansion. Intravenous ivuxolimab was administered to patients every 2 weeks at six dose levels: 0.01, 0.1, 0.3, 1.5, 3 and 10 mg/kg. The paper covers the monotherapy dose-escalation part of the phase I ivuxolimab trial, which included N of about 50 patients.

The trial excluded patients who had a history of autoimmune disease or who were on systemic immunosuppression. In every dose cohort, peripheral blood was drawn for TCR sequencing at baseline, cycle 4 day 1, and cycle 7 day 1. Samples came from an open-label, multicenter, first-in-human phase I dose-escalation trial of ivuxolimab. The trial enrolled adults with locally advanced or metastatic head and neck squamous cell, hepatocellular, melanoma or renal cell carcinoma. Before TCR sequencing, CD4+ and CD8+ T cells were separately sorted from peripheral blood. Concerning this clone: The antigen it binds to is not known. No qualities accompany the bases; no much larger clone lies one base away.

For sequencing of the TCRbeta CDR3 region, genomic DNA was extracted from the sorted cells. The immunoSEQ Assay was used for sequencing of TCRbeta CDR3 regions. This immuneACCESS table, as held by TCRdb, lists in-frame sequences with V and J called but not all clones. Of the missing ones, under half trace to an unresolved V gene in checked studies; the others have no known cause. Recorded for this sample are approximately 50,000 clones; less than 85% of them occurred a single time. The top ten constitute about 13% of the sample. A distance of 12 bases separates the germline ends of V and J, which lose 6 bases and 0 bases respectively. CDR1 is given as MNHEY and CDR2 as SVGAGI, both from the germline V gene. Inclusive of the bounding cysteine and phenylalanine, the CDR3 is 15 residues long. The only DNA kept is the CDR3, 45 bases in frame from the first base. The study at large found these results: Antigen specificity was not determined for the clonally expanded peripheral T cells. In partial responders in the 0.1-3.0 mg/kg groups, normalized peripheral clonal expansion was found to be among the lowest, especially among CD8+ T cells. After ivuxolimab, CD8+ T cells had more expanded clones than CD4+ T cells on average. Low levels of normalized T-cell clonal expansion were also seen in some patients who did not respond. At doses of 0.1 to 3.0 mg/kg, clonal expansion of both CD4+ and CD8+ blood T cells was observed from baseline to week 6.

The TCR originated in an adult with an advanced solid tumor such as melanoma, head and neck, liver or kidney cancer. Sequenced here: CD4+ or CD8+ T cells sorted from blood, sampled in a trial of the OX40 agonist ivuxolimab. This chain joins TRBV6-5 to TRBJ1-3; the D segment cannot be called with confidence. CDR3 sequence: CASRPSGYSGNTIYF. The sequenced DNA is TGTGCCAGCAGGCCCAGTGGTTACTCTGGAAACACCATATATTTT.